Listed here are 8 T cell receptor beta chains from one sample, sequenced in a study of blood T cell repertoires in COVID-19. This table comes from immunoSEQ multiplex PCR, and its TCRdb copy is limited to in-frame clones, with some not included. This repertoire shows 250,000 to 300,000 clones, around 88% found once; its top ten account for about 4.6%. Sequencing input: peripheral blood. The receptors originated from a man aged 35-49 years with acute or convalescent COVID-19.

The chain uses TRBV19 and TRBJ2-7; 9 bases map to TRBD1. Germline CDR1 LNHDA, CDR2 SQIVND (reference sequence). The CDR3 has 15 amino acids. V lost 1 base, J lost 2 bases, and 3 bases stayed unmatched. The CDR3 protein is CASSIGGQGAYEQYF. CDR3 sequence (DNA): TGTGCCAGTAGTATAGGGGGACAGGGAGCCTACGAGCAGTACTTC.

The chain combines TRBV30 with TRBJ1-6, with D unresolved. Germline V CDR1 and CDR2: GTSNPN, SVGIG (reference sequence). The CDR3 spans 12 residues. V was cut by 0 bases and J by 9 bases, with 6 bases left in between. This chain's CDR3 is CAWSVRSSPLHF. The DNA for the CDR3 is TGTGCCTGGAGTGTGAGATCTTCACCCCTCCACTTT.

The chain uses TRBV29-1 and TRBJ1-1; a weak D match, TRBD1 (6 bases). V was shortened by 5 bases and J by 0 bases, with 10 bases between the two germline ends. The CDR3 length is 13 residues. Germline assignment: CDR1 SQVTM and CDR2 ANQGSEA. CDR3 DNA: TGCAGCGTTCTCCGACAGGTGAACACTGAAGCTTTCTTT. Residues: CSVLRQVNTEAFF.

The rearrangement uses TRBV28 and TRBJ1-1, with a weak D call TRBD1 (6 bases). This CDR3 is built from 13 residues. Trimming removed 8 bases at V and 1 base at J, with 11 bases between. The germline CDR1 and CDR2 sequences are MDHEN and SYDVKM. CDR3 amino acids: CASLGHQNTEAFF. The CDR3 DNA follows: TGTGCCAGCCTGGGACACCAGAACACTGAAGCTTTCTTT.

V is TRBV11-2 and J is TRBJ1-2; weak D call: TRBD1 (6 bases). V was trimmed by 3 bases and J by 8 bases, leaving 10 bases between them. Looked up from germline, CDR1 is SGHAT and CDR2 is FQNNGV. The CDR3 loop spans 12 amino acids. The CDR3 region is CASSLTGGGYTF. The CDR3 DNA reads as TGTGCCAGCAGCTTGACAGGTGGCGGCTACACCTTC.

This rearrangement joins TRBV7-2 to TRBJ1-1; no firm D call. CDR1 SGHTA and CDR2 FQGNSA come from the germline V gene. The CDR3 length is 14 residues. V dropped 3 bases and J dropped 5 bases, with 13 bases sitting between them. The CDR3 loop reads CASSFSLRGTEAFF. CDR3 nucleotides: TGTGCCAGCAGCTTCTCCTTGAGAGGAACTGAAGCTTTCTTT.

This chain connects TRBV6-5 to TRBJ1-3; TRBD1 might be the D (5 bases). The CDR3 runs 14 residues. Germline loops: CDR1 MNHEY, CDR2 SVGAGI. Trimming removed 5 bases from V and 4 bases from J, with 12 bases in between. The CDR3 DNA follows: TGTGCCAGCAGTAGGGCCAGGGCCGGAAACACCATATATTTT. Translated, it gives CASSRARAGNTIYF.

The J gene is TRBJ1-2, the V gene TRBV29-1; the match to TRBD1 covers 11 bases. The junction had 4 bases not matched to a gene; V was cut back by 4 bases and J by 6 bases. CDR1 SQVTM and CDR2 ANQGSEA come from the germline V gene. This CDR3 is 13 amino acids long. The CDR3 bases are TGCAGCGTTGGGACAGGGGGCGCCGATGGCTACACCTTC. It is translated as CSVGTGGADGYTF.